Shown below are 13 T cell receptor beta chains from a single sample sequenced in a study of shared clonotypes between healthy human individuals. TCRdb's table, derived via immunoSEQ multiplex PCR, lists solely in-frame clones and lacks some. The sample lists 2 million to 2.5 million clones; roughly 92% were seen once. Source material: naive CD4+ T cells from PBMCs. Subset given: CD45RA+ positively selected. The receptors come from a man younger than 30 in good health. Some clones in this sample may be carry-over from other donors' samples.

The rearrangement uses TRBV7-8 and TRBJ2-1, with D possibly matching TRBD1 (5 bases). Germline V gene lookup returns CDR1 SGHVS and CDR2 FQNEAQ. V was pared by 3 bases and J by 7 bases, with 13 bases between. The CDR3 has 14 residues. CDR3 nucleotide sequence: TGTGCCAGCAGCTTTCGTCGACAGCTGAATGAGCAGTTCTTC. It specifies CASSFRRQLNEQFF.

V is TRBV7-2 and J is TRBJ2-5, with D hard to call. There are 11 residues in the CDR3. Germline V CDR1 and CDR2: SGHTA, FQGNSA. Trimming removed 1 base at V and 6 bases at J, with 3 bases between. CDR3 nucleotides: TGTGCCAGCAGCTTAGACCAGACCCAGTACTTC. Encoded protein: CASSLDQTQYF.

This clone was detected only once. The genes are TRBV7-2 and TRBJ1-1; 8 nucleotides line up with TRBD1. Germline V gives CDR1 SGHTA, CDR2 FQGNSA. There are 14 residues in the CDR3. V lost 1 base, J lost 4 bases, and 2 bases stayed unmatched. CDR3 DNA: TGTGCCAGCAGCTTAGGACAGGGGCTCACTGAAGCTTTCTTT. Protein sequence: CASSLGQGLTEAFF.

The rearrangement uses TRBV7-3 and TRBJ2-3; TRBD2 agrees at 10 bases. After removal of 1 base from V and 3 bases from J, the junction contained 7 bases not matched to a gene. The germline gives CDR1 SGHTA, CDR2 FQGTGA. The CDR3 is made up of 17 amino acids. The CDR3 protein is CASSLNRLAGATDTQYF. Here the CDR3 DNA reads TGTGCCAGCAGCTTAAACAGGCTAGCGGGAGCTACAGATACGCAGTATTTT.

The chain is built from TRBV11-3 and TRBJ2-3; D may correspond to TRBD1 or TRBD2 (6 bases each). The CDR3 has 19 amino acids. Trimming cost V 5 bases and J 1 base, with 25 bases left between them. Germline assignment: CDR1 SGHNT and CDR2 YENEEA. The CDR3 DNA sequence: TGTGCCAGCAGCCGGAGCGGTTGGCGGGGACATGAAGGCACAGATACGCAGTATTTT. Protein: CASSRSGWRGHEGTDTQYF.

In its sample, this clone was seen once. This sequence joins TRBV27 and TRBJ1-1; a possible D gene is TRBD1 (6 bases). CDR3 size: 15 residues. CDR1 MNHEY and CDR2 SMNVEV come from the germline V gene (reference sequence). Trimming cost V 5 bases and J 0 bases, with 13 bases left between them. The CDR3 is CASSPRGALNTEAFF. In DNA, the CDR3 is TGTGCCAGCAGTCCAAGGGGGGCGTTGAACACTGAAGCTTTCTTT.

The J gene is TRBJ2-7, the V gene TRBV9; possibly TRBD1 for D (6 bases). CDR3 length: 15 residues. V was clipped by 2 bases and J by 1 base, with 13 bases between them. CDR1 is SGDLS and CDR2 is YYNGEE in the germline V gene. The chain's CDR3 is CASSVRAGASYEQYF. The CDR3 bases are TGTGCCAGCAGCGTGAGAGCAGGGGCATCCTACGAGCAGTACTTC.

This chain joins TRBV15 and TRBJ1-2; possible D gene TRBD1, 5 bases. The germline gives CDR1 LNHNV, CDR2 YYDKDF (reference sequence). The CDR3 totals 14 residues. V was trimmed by 0 bases and J by 5 bases, leaving 10 bases between them. The CDR3 here is CATSRDLGEYGYTF. As DNA, the CDR3 is TGTGCCACCAGCAGAGATCTGGGGGAATATGGCTACACCTTC. Full variable domain (rest looked up from reference TRBV15 and TRBJ1-2): DAMVIQNPRYQVTQFGKPVTLSCSQTLNHNVMYWYQQKSSQAPKLLFHYYDKDFNNEADTPDNFQSRRPNTSFCFLDIRSPGLGDTAMYLCATSRDLGEYGYTFGSGTRLTVV.

The J gene is TRBJ1-4, the V gene TRBV5-1; no clear D gene. This CDR3 is built from 14 residues. Germline loops: CDR1 SGHRS, CDR2 YFSETQ. V was clipped by 0 bases and J by 10 bases, with 13 bases between them. CDR3 in amino acids: CASSLVSSQAKLFF. The CDR3, as DNA: TGCGCCAGCAGCTTGGTCAGCAGTCAGGCAAAACTGTTTTTT.

The chain carries TRBV4-1 and TRBJ2-3; D is possibly TRBD1 or TRBD2 (5 bases each). The CDR3 runs to 15 residues. From germline, CDR1 is MGHRA and CDR2 YSYEKL. V was shortened by 4 bases and J by 0 bases, with 11 bases between the two germline ends. CDR3 amino acids: CASSPRDQSTDTQYF. The CDR3, as DNA: TGCGCCAGCAGCCCCCGGGACCAAAGCACAGATACGCAGTATTTT.

This clone was picked up one time. The chain couples TRBV6-1 to TRBJ2-6; D is unclear. Trimming removed 6 bases from V and 0 bases from J, with 9 bases in between. The CDR3 is 15 amino acids. Germline CDR1 is MNHNS and CDR2 is SASEGT. DNA for the CDR3: TGTGCCAGCAGGCCTGAGATCTCTGGGGCCAACGTCCTGACTTTC. It yields the protein CASRPEISGANVLTF.

As for this clone: This same CDR3 is encoded by further DNA sequences in the sample. This chain uses TRBV2 with TRBJ2-5, with D maybe TRBD1 (5 bases). The germline CDR1 and CDR2 sequences are SNHLY and FYNNEI. V was trimmed by 1 base and J by 4 bases, leaving 7 bases between them. This CDR3 has 13 residues. The CDR3 here is CASSEGGPETQYF. The CDR3 coding sequence is TGTGCCAGCAGTGAAGGGGGCCCAGAGACCCAGTACTTC.

This chain links TRBV7-3 with TRBJ2-5, with a possible D match to TRBD2 (6 bases). Germline loops: CDR1 SGHTA, CDR2 FQGTGA. V was shortened by 5 bases and J by 3 bases, with 13 bases between the two germline ends. This CDR3 region has 14 residues. CDR3 nucleotides: TGTGCCAGCAGCCCAAATGGGGGGAAAGAGACCCAGTACTTC. Protein sequence: CASSPNGGKETQYF.